This T cell receptor beta chain came from a study of regulatory T cells in long-lasting Graves disease. The sample holds a few counts of this clonotype. The CDR3 consists of 14 residues. Germline CDR1 is SEHNR and CDR2 is FQNEAQ (reference sequence). With 1 base removed from V and 8 bases from J, the gap between germline ends came to 11 bases. Arm-PCR with iRepertoire HTBI primers amplified the CDR3 regions for these TCR beta libraries. TCRdb re-called the multiplex PCR reads through MiXCR, storing one row per CDR3 protein. The data show just over 600,000 distinct CDR3 sequences, approximately 15% seen once. Time point here: newly diagnosed GD, antithyroid drugs for less than 3 months. Scientists built the TCR library using RNA that was extracted from PBMCs. The data also belong to a second study, concerning T cells in Graves' hyperthyroidism and ophthalmopathy. That study reports: When ophthalmopathy did not progress within 18 months, Graves' hyperthyroidism was considered stable. Hyperthyroidism, newly diagnosed and lasting under 2 months, affected patients aged 18 to 65. In validation, the model predicted ophthalmopathy. These predictions came a median about 6 months before onset.

The rearrangement links TRBV7-9 to TRBJ1-4; D gene uncertain. The material sequenced was peripheral blood mononuclear cells (PBMCs), taken at new diagnosis, from a patient treated with antithyroid drugs. The sequence was collected from a woman aged 30 to 39 with Graves disease. CDR3 sequence reads: CASSLGDDPEKLFF. Written as DNA, the CDR3 is TGTGCCAGCAGCTTAGGCGATGATCCAGAAAAACTGTTTTTT.